This T cell receptor (beta chain) was retrieved from a study of blood T cell repertoires in COVID-19. For the study at large: In each case, the material was cDNA or gDNA derived from T cells, B-cell-depleted T cells, or PBMCs.

Methods used by the authors: Reference gene primer amplification in the assay estimated nucleated cell counts. The assay was immunoSEQ multiplex PCR, and TCRdb's table has in-frame clones only and misses some. D and trimming were read from the DNA, whereas the V and J calls and clone size are those reported in that table. The repertoire holds some 200,000 clones, with around 80% as singletons. The sequenced sample consisted of peripheral blood. The clonotype originates from a woman of 80 years or more with COVID-19, enrolled during active disease.

Here the CDR3 DNA reads TGTGCCAGCAGTTCCGGCTTTAGGGGCACTGAAGCTTTCTTT. This codes for CASSSGFRGTEAFF. This sequence joins TRBV27 and TRBJ1-1; possibly TRBD1 for D (5 bases). Germline V gene data show CDR1 as MNHEY and CDR2 as SMNVEV (reference sequence). The CDR3 extends over 14 amino acids. V lost 4 bases, J lost 4 bases, and 13 bases lay in between.